This entry describes one T cell receptor (beta chain). Its antigen is not yet known. The record has no base qualities; no much larger clone is one base away. The data stem from a study of T cell changes during pregnancy in multiple sclerosis (dated by TCRdb to about 2019). Broadly, across the study: The study examined how the T cell repertoire changed over the course of pregnancy in women with multiple sclerosis.

The V and J ends are trimmed by 6 bases and 1 base, leaving 13 bases between them. Taken from cysteine to phenylalanine, the CDR3 has 14 residues. The CDR3 DNA has 42 bases and is translated from base 1. CDR1 SQVTM and CDR2 ANQGSEA are derived from the germline V gene. Library preparation employed the immunoSEQ multiplex PCR assay. TCRdb obtained this table from immuneACCESS and retained in-frame rearrangements with V and J assigned. These tables miss some clones; where compared with another copy, unresolved V genes account for less than half of the shortfall, and the remainder is unexplained. This sample lists some 83,000 clones; about nine tenths were detected once. The biggest ten clones account for around 3.4% of the sample.

The rearranged segments are TRBV29-1 and TRBJ2-1; a tentative D call is TRBD1 (6 bases match). The sequences come from PBMCs, collected in the first trimester of pregnancy. The sequence derives from a female donor in good health, serving as a control in a pregnancy study. Some clones in this sample may be carry-over from other donors' samples. The base sequence is TGCAGCGTGATGGGACACCCTTCCTACAATGAGCAGTTCTTC. Translation gives CSVMGHPSYNEQFF.